Reported below is one TCR beta chain. Without the conserved terminal phenylalanine or tryptophan, this CDR3 likely stems from a read error. No DNA is shown, since the ends of the CDR3 on it are uncertain; the CDR3 is the one TCRdb lists. CDR1 and CDR2 (germline): MNHEY, SMNVEV (reference sequence). Ends included, the CDR3 has 15 residues. The data stem from a study of blood T cells in healthy people across ages. Every sample yielded at least 6.5 million isolated PBMCs. Extraction yielded at least 6 micrograms of total RNA per sample. Primers used in a second PCR of roughly 6 to 12 cycles were a sample-barcoded 5' primer and a J-beta primer mix. TCRdb redid the calling of the 5' RACE reads with MiXCR, one entry per CDR3 protein. The sample includes 500,000 to 700,000 distinct CDR3 sequences, approximately 30% seen only once; the top ten take roughly 14%.

The receptor comes from a woman older than 75 in good health. The chain uses TRBV27 and TRBJ2-1; the table's TRBD1 call for D was not verified on the DNA. Sequenced material: blood. The CDR3 spells CASSSPRGHGYTFGS.